This T cell receptor (beta chain) was identified in a study of control samples from healthy donors and cancer patients. The method was immunoSEQ multiplex PCR; TCRdb's version includes in-frame clones alone and lacks a portion of them. Of fewer than 150,000 clones listed, 91% are singletons. The sample holds one count of this clone. V dropped 6 bases and J dropped 1 base, with 10 bases sitting between them. The CDR3 has 13 amino acids. The sequence derives from a woman aged 18-29 years in good health. The J gene is TRBJ2-7, the V gene TRBV12-3 or TRBV12-4, with D unresolved. The sequencing input was blood. CDR3 loop: CASSRSISYEQYF. In DNA form, the CDR3 reads TGTGCCAGCAGCAGGTCCATTTCCTACGAGCAGTACTTC.